The present T cell receptor (beta chain) was sequenced within a study of human T cells and chemical hapten exposure. V lost 4 bases and J lost 5, with 14 bases in between. This CDR3 spans 14 amino acids. CDR1 is WSHSY and CDR2 is SAAADI in the germline V gene. Regarding time point: patch test 3, about 24 weeks after DPC sensitization. The treatment is: therapeutic diphenylcyclopropenone sensitization with weekly scalp DPC. This clonotype turned up a few times. TCRdb called the RACE reads again in MiXCR, with one record for every CDR3 protein. The repertoire holds about 92,000 distinct CDR3 sequences, with approximately 11% as singletons.

The sequence was collected from a woman younger than 45 with alopecia areata. Some clones in this sample may be carry-over from other donors' samples. The sample in question was whole blood, obtained in connection with sensitization to the hapten diphenylcyclopropenone (DPC). The V and J genes are TRBV10-2 and TRBJ2-5; tentatively, D is TRBD1 or TRBD2 (5 bases each). In nucleotides, the CDR3 is TGCGCCAGCAGTGGAGGGGCCGGGATGGAGACCCAGTACTTC. This codes for CASSGGAGMETQYF.